This note documents a single T cell receptor (beta chain) sequence. The record originates from a study of blood T cell repertoires in COVID-19. Looking at the study overall: The United States, Italy and Spain provided the acute and convalescent COVID-19 samples.

The CDR3 runs 16 residues. Germline V gives CDR1 SGHKS, CDR2 YYEKEE (reference sequence). V was shortened by 4 bases and J by 3 bases, with 16 bases between the two germline ends. Original processing methods: Reference gene primer amplification in the assay estimated nucleated cell counts. Produced via immunoSEQ multiplex PCR; TCRdb's table is partial and in-frame only. The D gene and trimming were derived from the DNA, and the V and J assignments and clone size from that table. This table has 200,000 to 250,000 clones, roughly four fifths appearing once. This rearrangement joins TRBV5-5 to TRBJ2-2, with D maybe TRBD1 (6 bases). The sample consisted of peripheral blood. The receptor's source is a woman aged 40 to 49 with acute or convalescent COVID-19. Written as DNA, the CDR3 is TGTGCCAGCAGCCAAACGACAGGCCTCTACACCGGGGAGCTGTTTTTT. Amino acid sequence: CASSQTTGLYTGELFF.